This T cell receptor beta chain was obtained from a study of long-term antiretroviral therapy in people with HIV. Study observations and caveats: Patients on ART gained diversity, which nonetheless stayed below transplant donor controls.

Trimming pared 5 bases from V and 1 base from J, leaving 11 bases between. Germline CDR1 SGHVS, CDR2 FNYEAQ. This CDR3 comprises 14 residues. With survey level as its setting, the immunoSEQ assay was v3.0. Only in-frame clones appear in the TCRdb table, and some are missing; sequencing was by immunoSEQ multiplex PCR. The sample lists 30,000 to 40,000 clones; around 94% were seen once. Concerning this clone itself: The antigen is unknown.

V is TRBV7-6 and J is TRBJ1-1, with unresolved D. Sequences were derived from unsorted PBMCs, sampled 4.1 years after starting antiretroviral therapy. The receptor comes from a woman aged 50 to 65 with HIV. The chain's CDR3 is CASSAGQRNTEAFF. The CDR3 nucleotides are TGTGCCAGCAGCGCAGGCCAAAGGAACACTGAAGCTTTCTTT.